Sequencing of this T cell receptor beta chain was carried out in a study of metastatic and nonmetastatic thyroid tumors. This clone was counted many times. Using MiXCR, TCRdb re-called clones from the PCR reads. This sample yields fewer than 25,000 clones, of which roughly a sixth are seen a single time; about 2.9% belongs to the top ten. Germline V gene sequence: CDR1 SQVTM, CDR2 ANQGSEA. The CDR3 is made up of 13 amino acids. V lost 6 bases and J lost 4; bases outside the gene matches: 8. Thyroid surgery took place with no prior treatment in any patient. The specimen sequenced was adjacent normal tissue. The TCR comes from a male donor with papillary thyroid cancer or a benign thyroid nodule (not recorded which). Some clones in this sample may be carry-over from other donors' samples. The J gene is TRBJ2-7, the V gene TRBV29-1, with 8 bases aligning to TRBD1. CDR3 DNA: TGCAGCGTGCGGACAGGGTTGTCTTACGAGCAGTACGTC. Translating gives CSVRTGLSYEQYV.